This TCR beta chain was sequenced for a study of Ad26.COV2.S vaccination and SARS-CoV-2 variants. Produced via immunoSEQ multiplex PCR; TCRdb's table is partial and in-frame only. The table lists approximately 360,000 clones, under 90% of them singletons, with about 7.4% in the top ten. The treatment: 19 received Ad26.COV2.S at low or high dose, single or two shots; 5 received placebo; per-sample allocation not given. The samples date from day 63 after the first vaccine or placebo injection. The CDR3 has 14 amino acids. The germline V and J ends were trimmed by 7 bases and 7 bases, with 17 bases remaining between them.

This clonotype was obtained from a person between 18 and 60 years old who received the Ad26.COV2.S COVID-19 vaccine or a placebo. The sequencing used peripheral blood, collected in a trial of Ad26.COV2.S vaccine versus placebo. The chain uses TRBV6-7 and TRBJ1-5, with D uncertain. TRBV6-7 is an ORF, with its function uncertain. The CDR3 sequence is CASKDHTAAQPQHF. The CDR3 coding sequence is TGTGCCAGCAAAGATCACACGGCGGCGCAGCCCCAGCATTTT.